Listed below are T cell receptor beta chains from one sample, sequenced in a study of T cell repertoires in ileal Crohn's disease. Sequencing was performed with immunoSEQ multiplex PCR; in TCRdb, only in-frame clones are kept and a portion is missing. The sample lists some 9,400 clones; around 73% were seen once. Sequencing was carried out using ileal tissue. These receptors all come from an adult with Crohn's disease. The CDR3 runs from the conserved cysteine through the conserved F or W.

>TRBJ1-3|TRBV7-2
CASSLAGTGGNTIYF
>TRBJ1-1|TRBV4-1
CASSPAAGTGGGNTEAFF
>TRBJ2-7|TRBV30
CAWGRFSYEQYF
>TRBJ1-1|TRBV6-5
CASSYLTGTTEAFF
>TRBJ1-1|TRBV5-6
CASSLWRQALTNTEAFF
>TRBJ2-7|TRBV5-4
CASSLGISGSSYEQYF
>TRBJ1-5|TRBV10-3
CAIGQGAQPQHF
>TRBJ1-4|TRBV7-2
CASRAGQSNEKLFF
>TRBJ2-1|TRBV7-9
CASSRTKTTGTSEHNEQFF
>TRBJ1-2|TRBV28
CASSPHATGDNYGYTF
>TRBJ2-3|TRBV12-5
CASGFPYTDTQYF
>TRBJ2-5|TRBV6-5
CASSTRTGVRETQYF
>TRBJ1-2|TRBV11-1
CASSLTGFYGYTF
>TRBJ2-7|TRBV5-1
CASSLDPPPGYEQYF
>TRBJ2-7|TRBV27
CASSLGRDRGLNEQYF
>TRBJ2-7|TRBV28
CASTFPPGLVYEQYF
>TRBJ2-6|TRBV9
CASSARDRSWVGANVLTF
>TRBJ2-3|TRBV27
CASSLEAGAGTDTQYF
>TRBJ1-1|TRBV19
CATHRWTGKNTEAFF
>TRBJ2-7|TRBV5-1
CASSPLGPRQSSYEQYF
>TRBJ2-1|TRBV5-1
CASSWGQGTYNEQFF
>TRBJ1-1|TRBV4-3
CASSRIGEQDRAFF
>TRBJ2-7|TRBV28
CASSRVGGSYEQYF
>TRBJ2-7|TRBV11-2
CASSPTGHEQYF
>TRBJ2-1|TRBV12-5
CASGSIQDGTGFYNEQFF
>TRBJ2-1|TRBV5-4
CASSPRLSSGGGNEQFF
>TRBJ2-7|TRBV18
CASSPAGFSYEQYF
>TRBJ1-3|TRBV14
CASSRQNSGNTIYF
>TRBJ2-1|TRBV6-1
CASSEDRGAYNEQFF
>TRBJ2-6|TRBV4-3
CASSQDWNRETGTNVLTF
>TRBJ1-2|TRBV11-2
CASSLVQGGDGYTF